The rows below give T cell receptor beta chains drawn from one sample of a study of shared clonotypes between healthy human individuals. Profiled with immunoSEQ multiplex PCR; TCRdb holds only in-frame clones, not every one. This sample has 2 million to 3 million clones; around 94% occur once, and the top ten carry over 0.12%. The sample taken for sequencing was naive CD4+ T cells sorted from blood. The source is a man between 18 and 29 years old in good health. Both conserved end residues are part of each CDR3. D genes are given only for firm matches. Rows may omit the clone size; those that give it use once, few, many or a size class.

size	D	V	J	DNA	CDR3
NA	TRBD1	TRBV5-4	TRBJ1-1	TGTGCCAGCAGCTTGGGGGCTCGGCAGGGGGACACTGAAGCTTTCTTT	CASSLGARQGDTEAFF
NA	TRBD1	TRBV5-1	TRBJ2-2	TGCGCCAGCAGCTTTCGAGGACAGGGGCACGGGGAGCTGTTTTTT	CASSFRGQGHGELFF
NA	NA	TRBV6-6	TRBJ1-3	TGTGCCAGCAGTCAACAGATCTCTGGAAACACCATATATTTT	CASSQQISGNTIYF
NA	NA	TRBV5-1	TRBJ2-7	TGCGCCAGCAGCTTGAGAAATACGGGCGCGACGGGCGAGCAGTACTTC	CASSLRNTGATGEQYF
few	NA	TRBV30	TRBJ2-5	TGTGCCTGGAGGTCTCAAGAGACCCAGTACTTC	CAWRSQETQYF
NA	NA	TRBV5-1	TRBJ2-2	TGCGCCAGCAGCTTGACAGCCACGAACACCGGGGAGCTGTTTTTT	CASSLTATNTGELFF
once	TRBD1	TRBV5-1	TRBJ2-6	TGCGCCAGCAGCTCTTACCGGGACAGGGTAGCTGGGGCCAACGTCCTGACTTTC	CASSSYRDRVAGANVLTF
NA	TRBD1	TRBV5-1	TRBJ2-1	TGCGCCAGCAGTGTGGGACAGGGATCGTACAATGAGCAGTTCTTC	CASSVGQGSYNEQFF
NA	TRBD2	TRBV9	TRBJ2-3	TGTGCCAGCAGCCCCCGGACTAGCGGGAGAACAGATACGCAGTATTTT	CASSPRTSGRTDTQYF
NA	TRBD1	TRBV11-3	TRBJ2-1	TGTGCCAGCAGCTTGGGGCAGGGGGCGGATGAGCAGTTCTTC	CASSLGQGADEQFF
NA	NA	TRBV2	TRBJ2-1	TGTGCCAGCGCAACTAGTGGGAGAGAGCAGTTCTTC	CASATSGREQFF
NA	NA	TRBV21-1	TRBJ1-5	TGTGCCAGCAGCGCCCGGGACCTAAAACGGAAGCAGCCCCAGCATTTT	CASSARDLKRKQPQHF
NA	NA	TRBV28	TRBJ2-7	TGTGCCAGCAGTTTATTGGGCACATACGAGCAGTACTTC	CASSLLGTYEQYF
NA	NA	TRBV4-2	TRBJ1-2	TGTGCCAGCAGCCAAGAAATTCCAGGAGGCTATGGCTACACCTTC	CASSQEIPGGYGYTF
once	TRBD2	TRBV6-5	TRBJ2-5	TGTGCCAGCAGGAAGCTAGCGGGAGTTAGAGAGACCCAGTACTTC	CASRKLAGVRETQYF
once	TRBD1	TRBV6-6	TRBJ1-4	TGTGCCAGCTGTAGGGGACAGGGGAATGAAAAACTGTTTTTT	CASCRGQGNEKLFF
NA	TRBD2	TRBV10-2	TRBJ2-1	TGCGCCAGCAGTGAGTTCGGTAGCGGGGGGCCCCCCTACAATGAGCAGTTCTTC	CASSEFGSGGPPYNEQFF
once	NA	TRBV11-3	TRBJ2-3	TGTGCCAGCACCCGTGGGGACCAAAGCACAGATACGCAGTATTTT	CASTRGDQSTDTQYF
NA	NA	TRBV29-1	TRBJ1-5	TGCAGCGTTGCAGGCAGTAATCAGCCCCAGCATTTT	CSVAGSNQPQHF
NA	NA	TRBV7-2	TRBJ2-1	TGTGCCAGCAGCGCCGGCCCCGCAGGCAATGAGCAGTTCTTC	CASSAGPAGNEQFF
NA	TRBD1	TRBV5-1	TRBJ1-1	TGCGCCAGCAGCTTGGACACGACAGGGACGAACACTGAAGCTTTCTTT	CASSLDTTGTNTEAFF
NA	NA	TRBV6-5	TRBJ1-2	TGTGCCAGCAGTTACTCGCGGGGCCTGTACTATGGCTACACCTTC	CASSYSRGLYYGYTF
NA	NA	TRBV4-1	TRBJ2-1	TGCGCCAGCAGCCAAGATACGGGGACGAAAGGCAATGAGCAGTTCTTC	CASSQDTGTKGNEQFF
few	NA	TRBV5-1	TRBJ1-1	TGCGCCAGCAGCATACCGGGACCTCATGGTGAAGCTTTCTTT	CASSIPGPHGEAFF
NA	TRBD2	TRBV12-5	TRBJ2-2	TGTGCTAGTGGTATTGGACTAGCGGGAACCGGGGAGCTGTTTTTT	CASGIGLAGTGELFF
NA	NA	TRBV6-5	TRBJ2-2	TGTGCCAGCAGTTACTCGAGTTCGTTCACCGGGGAGCTGTTTTTT	CASSYSSSFTGELFF
NA	TRBD2	TRBV10-1	TRBJ2-7	TGCGCCAGCAGCCCCGGGACGGGGGGTTACGAGCAGTACTTC	CASSPGTGGYEQYF
NA	NA	TRBV7-2	TRBJ2-1	TGTGCCAGCAGCTTATCAGGGACCTCCTACAATGAGCAGTTCTTC	CASSLSGTSYNEQFF
NA	NA	TRBV5-4	TRBJ2-7	TGTGCCAGCAGCTTGGACGGCTCCTACGAGCAGTACTTC	CASSLDGSYEQYF
once	TRBD1	TRBV6-5	TRBJ2-1	TGTGCCAGCAGTTTGACAGGGGTCAATGAGCAGTTCTTC	CASSLTGVNEQFF
once	NA	TRBV7-2	TRBJ2-7	TGTGCCAGCAGCACGGGACTTTCCTACGAGCAGTACTTC	CASSTGLSYEQYF
NA	NA	TRBV5-4	TRBJ2-7	TGTGCCAGCAGCTTGGAGGGAAACTCCTACGAGCAGTACTTC	CASSLEGNSYEQYF
NA	TRBD1	TRBV6-5	TRBJ1-5	TGTGCCAGCAGCAAACAGGGGTTGGACAATCAGCCCCAGCATTTT	CASSKQGLDNQPQHF